This T cell receptor (beta chain) comes out of a study of identifying expanded T cells in peripheral blood. Study-wide results and limits: Across healthy donors, higher total template counts meant significantly greater approximately two-week count variance.

This clone showed up just once. Its antigen is undetermined. Healthy donors had no documented immune events, such as infections, while sampled. Assay: immunoSEQ multiplex PCR; the TCRdb copy retains only in-frame clones and omits some. This sample has about 83,000 clones, with about 91% found just once. Trimming removed 5 bases from V and 0 bases from J; junction bases left unmatched: 4. CDR3 length: 15 residues. In germline, CDR1 is MNHEY, CDR2 SVGAGI. Specimen: blood. This TCR was recovered from a person aged 18 to 70 in good health. The V gene is TRBV6-5, the J gene TRBJ1-3; 7 bases match TRBD1. CDR3 amino acids: CASSMDRNSGNTIYF. CDR3 in DNA: TGTGCCAGCAGTATGGACAGGAACTCTGGAAACACCATATATTTT.